This entry is about one T cell receptor beta chain. This clone was found once. Which antigen it targets is not known. No base qualities exist here, and no much larger clone lies one base off it. The sample comes from a study of graft-versus-host responses after intestinal transplantation (dated by TCRdb to the early 2020s). The study in broad terms: The transplants that recipients received were multivisceral, liver-intestinal, or isolated intestinal. Every recipient was given anti-thymocyte globulin induction, then maintenance tacrolimus and steroids for 2 to 4 years. After intestinal transplantation, graft-versus-host and host-versus-graft alloreactive T cell clones in the graft, circulation and bone marrow were tracked using bulk TCR-beta CDR3 sequencing. To identify alloreactive clones, pre-transplant mixed lymphocyte reaction products were sequenced and then compared with unstimulated pre-transplant donor and recipient T cells. Of the 20 to 25 intestinal transplant recipients enrolled in the cohort, one of whom was a retransplant, a few patients without pretransplant specimens were excluded. A peak of at least 4% donor T cells among recipient peripheral blood mononuclear cells was the definition used for donor T cell macrochimerism. Instead of going to the commercial service, samples from a few later patients were sequenced in-house on an Illumina MiSeq and processed with MiXCR. What the work shows at the level of the full study, not this receptor alone: GvH clones were found in recipient bone marrow, and some of the GvH clones appeared earlier in ileal mucosa or blood, which is consistent with an intestinal mucosal origin. Patients with donor T cell macrochimerism had high GvH to HvG T cell clonal ratios in their allografts. Early after transplant, peak levels of circulating GvH clones were found to be associated with declines in HvG clones. The conclusions were limited by the relatively low number and heterogeneity of the intestinal transplant patients.

Blood samples were collected up to 4 times in the first month after transplant and then at least monthly when available. Here V drops 6 bases and J drops 4 bases, and the junction holds 14 bases not matched to any gene. According to the germline V gene (reference sequence), CDR1 reads LNHDA and CDR2 reads SQIVND. Spanning cysteine to phenylalanine, the CDR3 consists of 17 amino acids. Only the CDR3 region is kept as DNA, spanning 51 bases read in frame from base 1. Libraries were prepared through the immunoSEQ multiplex PCR assay. High-throughput TCR-beta CDR3 sequencing of genomic DNA from most patients was performed by Adaptive Biotechnologies. For the original study's pipeline: TCR sequencing data for around 19 patients were retrieved from Adaptive's ImmunoSEQ software; a few other patients were processed with MiXCR and VDJtools. CDR3 nucleotide sequences shared by donor and recipient were removed because the origin of these sequences could not be assigned. To count as alloreactive, a clone needed at least 2-fold expansion over unstimulated cells and a minimum CFSE-low frequency of 0.002% (template counts) or 0.001% (read counts). Clones were considered mappable if detected in sequenced pre-transplant spleen, lymph node, or MLR CFSE-low populations of the donor or recipient. Cumulative frequency of alloreactive clones was calculated as a percentage of all sequences weighted by copy number. The table comes from immuneACCESS by way of TCRdb, which keeps in-frame sequences with V and J called. Part of the clones is missing from these tables; in studies checked, under half for an unresolved V gene and the rest for unknown reasons. The V and J calls and clone size were taken over from that table, and D and trimming were inferred from the DNA. The sample has about 43,000 clones on record, about 94% of them singletons. Around 1.5% of the sample goes to the ten largest clones.

The V and J genes are TRBV19 and TRBJ1-4, with 7 bases matching TRBD1. The input for sequencing was PBMCs, taken around 330 days after intestinal transplant. The sequence was collected from a human patient who received an intestinal transplant, so some T cells may come from the graft donor. The sequence in DNA is TGTGCCAGTAGCCAAGACCGCAAGACAGGGCTTAATGAAAAACTGTTTTTT. Translated, this is CASSQDRKTGLNEKLFF.